Detailed here is one T cell receptor beta chain. As yet, its antigen is unknown. Donors likely had unrecorded immune exposures despite being nominally healthy when sampled. In the PCR, 60 Vbeta and 13 Jbeta primers were used. TCRdb keeps only in-frame clones here, not all; method: immunoSEQ multiplex PCR. The sample consists of fewer than 150,000 clones, 60% to 80% of them appearing once. Germline assignment: CDR1 SNHLY and CDR2 FYNNEI. The CDR3 has 15 residues. V dropped 7 bases and J dropped 3 bases, with 15 bases sitting between them. The data originate from a study of cytomegalovirus exposure and HLA in healthy donors. General study points: Later analysis demonstrated an association between a missense DCLRE1C variant and TCR beta V- and J-gene trimming. Donors were assumed by presence/absence analyses to have roughly uniform sequencing depth.

This receptor was obtained from a man aged 50-60 years in good health and CMV-seronegative. The chain employs TRBV2 and TRBJ1-4, with D unresolved. Sequencing was done on a sample of PBMCs. In DNA, the CDR3 is TGTGCCAGCAAACAGCGGACCGTGTCTAATGAAAAACTGTTTTTT. Its translation is CASKQRTVSNEKLFF.